This TCR beta chain was identified in a study of Ad26.COV2.S vaccination and SARS-CoV-2 variants. General study results and limits: Vaccinated individuals (as opposed to placebo recipients) had higher spike-specific TCR breadth. Placebo recipients and vaccine recipients were similar in non-spike TCR breadth.

Stated treatment: approximately 18 received Ad26.COV2.S at low or high dose, single or two shots; about 5 received placebo; per-sample allocation not given. Sampling took place 63 days after the first vaccine or placebo injection. The shot given was an Ad26 vector that makes Wuhan-strain SARS-CoV-2 spike. This CDR3 spans 13 amino acids. The junction had 5 bases not matched to a gene; V was cut back by 3 bases and J by 6 bases. CDR1 and CDR2 from the germline V gene are MNHEY and SVGAGI. Using immunoSEQ multiplex PCR, the repertoire was profiled, and TCRdb retains in-frame clones only, with some absent. In the table there are around 340,000 clones, 75% to 90% of which are singletons. Regarding this clone: Antigen specificity is unknown.

This specimen was peripheral blood, taken in a trial of Ad26.COV2.S vaccine versus placebo. The chain links TRBV6-5 to TRBJ2-7; 7 nucleotides match TRBD1. This sequence originates from a person aged 18-65 years who received the Ad26.COV2.S COVID-19 vaccine or a placebo. The CDR3 reads CASSYNTGVEQYF. The CDR3 DNA reads as TGTGCCAGCAGTTATAACACAGGGGTCGAGCAGTACTTC.